A few counts support the clone carrying this T cell receptor (beta chain). The record originates from a study of T cell repertoires in cytomegalovirus infection. TCRdb re-derived calls from the reads in MiXCR, one entry per CDR3 protein. The table has 450,000 to 650,000 distinct CDR3 sequences, roughly 29% seen once. Germline loops: CDR1 MNHNS, CDR2 SASEGT. The CDR3 extends over 15 amino acids. The germline V and J ends were trimmed by 6 bases and 5 bases, with 19 bases remaining between them. This chain links TRBV6-1 with TRBJ2-5; D may be TRBD1 (6 bases). The source of this sequence is a human donor in good health (CMV status not recorded). Some clones in this sample may be carry-over from other donors' samples. Sequenced: PBMCs. CDR3 DNA sequence: TGTGCCAGCAGACAGGGTGTGGGGGTCGAGGAGACCCAGTACTTC. Its translation is CASRQGVGVEETQYF.